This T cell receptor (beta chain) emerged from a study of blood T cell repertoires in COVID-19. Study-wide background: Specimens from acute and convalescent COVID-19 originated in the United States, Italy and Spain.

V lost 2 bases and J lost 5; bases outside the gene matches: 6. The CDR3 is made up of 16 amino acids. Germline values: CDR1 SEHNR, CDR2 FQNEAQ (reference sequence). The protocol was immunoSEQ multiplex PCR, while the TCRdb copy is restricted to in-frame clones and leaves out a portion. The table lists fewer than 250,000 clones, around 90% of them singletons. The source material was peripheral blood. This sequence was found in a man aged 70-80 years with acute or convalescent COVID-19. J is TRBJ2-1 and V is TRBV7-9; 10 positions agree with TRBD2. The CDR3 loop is CASSLRAGGTNNEQFF. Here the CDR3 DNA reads TGTGCCAGCAGCTTACGAGCGGGAGGGACTAACAATGAGCAGTTCTTC. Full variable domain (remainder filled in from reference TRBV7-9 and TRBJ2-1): DTGVSQNPRHKITKRGQNVTFRCDPISEHNRLYWYRQTLGQGPEFLTYFQNEAQLEKSRLLSDRFSAERPKGSFSTLEIQRTEQGDSAMYLCASSLRAGGTNNEQFFGPGTRLTVL.